These T cell receptor beta chains were read from a single sample in a study of CD8 T cells in ankylosing spondylitis. TCRdb recomputed calls from the 5' RACE reads with MiXCR, one row per CDR3 protein. Of approximately 220,000 distinct CDR3 sequences in the sample, roughly 25% were seen once. The specimen sequenced was blood, either unsorted or a sorted T cell fraction (not recorded which). These receptor sequences come from a male donor with ankylosing spondylitis or in good health (not recorded which). Both conserved end residues are part of each CDR3. D genes are given only for firm matches. Rows may omit the clone size; those that give it use once, few, many or a size class.

TRBJ1-6 TRBV6-5 NA few CASSYSGTENSPLHF TGTGCCAGCAGTTACTCCGGGACGGAGAATTCACCCCTCCACTTT
TRBJ1-1 TRBV5-1 NA NA CASSDTRRRPNTEAFF TGCGCCAGCAGCGATACTCGCAGAAGACCGAACACTGAAGCTTTCTTT
TRBJ2-1 TRBV6-5 NA NA CASSYSRGTAYNEQFF TGTGCCAGCAGTTACTCACGGGGTACGGCCTACAATGAGCAGTTCTTC
TRBJ2-1 TRBV9 TRBD2 NA CASSATLAGGPFDNEQFF TGTGCCAGCAGCGCCACCCTAGCGGGAGGGCCTTTCGACAATGAGCAGTTCTTC
TRBJ1-1 TRBV20-1 NA NA CSATSTLNTEAFF TGCAGTGCGACATCCACCCTGAACACTGAAGCTTTCTTT
TRBJ2-7 TRBV10-3 NA NA CAISERGRELNEQYF TGTGCCATCAGTGAGAGGGGCCGGGAGCTCAACGAGCAGTACTTC
TRBJ2-5 TRBV29-1 TRBD1 few CSVEGTGATQYF TGCAGCGTTGAAGGGACAGGGGCCACCCAGTACTTC
TRBJ2-7 TRBV5-5 NA NA CASPHYEQYF TGTGCCAGCCCTCATTACGAGCAGTACTTC
TRBJ2-1 TRBV5-1 TRBD1 NA CASSYTGGSSDEQFF TGCGCCAGCAGCTACACAGGGGGATCATCTGATGAGCAGTTCTTC
TRBJ2-7 TRBV9 NA many CASSLDSHHSYEQYF TGTGCCAGCAGCCTGGACAGCCACCACTCCTACGAGCAGTACTTC
TRBJ2-1 TRBV9 TRBD2 NA CASSVDGGRAGEQFF TGTGCCAGCAGCGTAGACGGCGGGAGGGCTGGTGAGCAGTTCTTC
TRBJ2-6 TRBV5-8 TRBD2 NA CASLLAGGPGANVLTF TGTGCCAGCCTTTTAGCGGGAGGGCCTGGGGCCAACGTCCTGACTTTC